This T cell receptor (beta chain) was profiled in a study of early T cells in non-severe SARS-CoV-2 infection. Overall study: Whole-blood bulk RNA, unsorted, was sequenced, and chains were unpaired.

This clonotype was detected ten times or more. What it recognizes is unknown. Broader study findings: Reliance on VDJdb matching favored anti-spike CD8 responses; private and CD4 specificities were missed.

Individual cDNA molecules received unique molecular identifiers. TCRdb passed the 5' RACE reads through MiXCR, listing each CDR3 protein once. Of tens of thousands of distinct CDR3 sequences detected, more than 8.5% appear once; the ten largest clones hold 17%. The CDR3 has 13 amino acids. The V end was cut by 0 bases, the J end by 4 bases, with 6 bases between. Germline loops: CDR1 MNHEY, CDR2 SVGEGT. V gene TRBV6-2 or TRBV6-3 combines with J gene TRBJ1-2, with unresolved D. Specimen: whole blood. The clonotype originates from an adult who was a healthcare worker with PCR-confirmed SARS-CoV-2 infection or an uninfected control (not recorded which). The CDR3 is CASSYSNSYGYTF. In DNA, the CDR3 is TGTGCCAGCAGTTACTCGAACAGCTATGGCTACACCTTC.